These T cell receptor beta chains were read from a single sample in a study of identical twins. TCRdb reprocessed the 5' RACE reads via MiXCR and lists one record per CDR3 protein. Among about 490,000 distinct CDR3 sequences listed, 12% to 15% were seen once. The data were also submitted as part of a second study, on yellow fever vaccine responses in identical twins.

Sequencing was done on a sample of CD4+ T cells sorted from blood. The source is a woman under 30 in good health. The CDR3 runs from the conserved cysteine through the conserved F or W. D genes are given only for firm matches. Expanded clones are given a class, and other clones once, few, many or no size at all.

TRBJ1-2 NA TRBD1 TRBV20-1 14 CSARPGTGGSGYTF TGCAGTGCAAGACCCGGGACAGGGGGCTCTGGCTACACCTTC
TRBJ2-2 NA TRBD1 TRBV5-1 16 CASSLLGQGNTGELFF TGCGCCAGCAGCTTACTTGGACAGGGGAACACCGGGGAGCTGTTTTTT
TRBJ1-5 NA NA TRBV28 13 CASSLGFHQPQHF TGTGCCAGCAGTTTAGGGTTCCATCAGCCCCAGCATTTT
TRBJ1-1 few NA TRBV20-1 12 CSARPRNTEAFF TGCAGTGCTCGCCCCAGGAACACTGAAGCTTTCTTT
TRBJ2-6 few NA TRBV7-6 17 CASSLGPISSGANVLTF TGTGCCAGCAGCTTAGGACCAATAAGCTCTGGGGCCAACGTCCTGACTTTC
TRBJ2-2 NA TRBD1 TRBV7-9 15 CASRWTGLNTGELFF TGTGCCAGCAGGTGGACAGGGCTCAACACCGGGGAGCTGTTTTTT
TRBJ2-3 few NA TRBV12-3/TRBV12-4 15 CASSLRLTTTDTQYF TGTGCCAGCAGTTTACGGCTAACTACCACAGATACGCAGTATTTT
TRBJ2-1 NA TRBD2 TRBV2 14 CASNGGFPYNEQFF TGTGCCAGCAACGGGGGGTTCCCCTACAATGAGCAGTTCTTC
TRBJ2-2 few TRBD2 TRBV7-9 15 CASSRQVAGTGELFF TGTGCCAGCAGCCGTCAAGTAGCGGGGACCGGGGAGCTGTTTTTT
TRBJ1-5 many TRBD1 TRBV20-1 18 CSAREGQGPKVRNQPQHF TGCAGTGCTAGAGAAGGACAGGGTCCCAAGGTTCGAAATCAGCCCCAGCATTTT
TRBJ1-2 few TRBD1 TRBV24-1 14 CATSAPTGTYGYTF TGTGCCACCAGTGCTCCGACAGGGACCTATGGCTACACCTTC
TRBJ2-3 few NA TRBV11-1 18 CASSLRFVTGYDTDTQYF TGTGCCAGCAGCCTACGTTTTGTCACAGGGTACGACACAGATACGCAGTATTTT
TRBJ2-5 few NA TRBV20-1 14 CSAGGLKVLETQYF TGCAGTGCTGGGGGACTGAAGGTTTTAGAGACCCAGTACTTC
TRBJ1-2 NA TRBD1 TRBV28 15 CASKGQGSANYGYTF TGTGCCAGCAAAGGACAGGGGTCTGCTAACTATGGCTACACCTTC
TRBJ2-5 few NA TRBV5-1 14 CASSLATSQETQYF TGCGCCAGCAGCTTGGCTACTAGTCAAGAGACCCAGTACTTC
TRBJ2-3 few TRBD2 TRBV24-1 15 CATSSWREDADTQYF TGTGCCACCAGTTCGTGGCGGGAGGACGCAGATACGCAGTATTTT
TRBJ2-1 NA TRBD2 TRBV27 15 CASSRILAAYNEQFF TGTGCCAGCAGTAGGATCCTAGCGGCCTACAATGAGCAGTTCTTC
TRBJ2-2 many NA TRBV20-1 13 CSARRYSTGELFF TGCAGTGCTAGACGCTACAGTACCGGGGAGCTGTTTTTT
TRBJ2-3 NA TRBD2 TRBV10-2 18 CASRALTGTSSSTDTQYF TGCGCCAGCAGGGCACTTACCGGGACTAGCAGTAGCACAGATACGCAGTATTTT
TRBJ2-2 few TRBD2 TRBV12-3/TRBV12-4 17 CASSPLAGAGYTGELFF TGTGCCAGCAGCCCCCTAGCGGGAGCAGGGTACACCGGGGAGCTGTTTTTT
TRBJ2-2 NA NA TRBV2 15 CASSDGGRFTGELFF TGTGCCAGCAGTGATGGGGGGCGCTTCACCGGGGAGCTGTTTTTT
TRBJ2-4 NA TRBD1 TRBV28 15 CASSSTGGVEYIQYF TGTGCCAGCAGTTCGACAGGGGGGGTTGAGTACATTCAGTACTTC
TRBJ2-5 NA NA TRBV10-3 13 CAISESSSETQYF TGTGCCATCAGTGAGTCGTCGTCGGAGACCCAGTACTTC
TRBJ2-1 NA TRBD2 TRBV6-5 16 CASSYSLAGSYNEQFF TGTGCCAGCAGTTACTCACTAGCGGGCTCCTACAATGAGCAGTTCTTC
TRBJ2-1 many TRBD2 TRBV29-1 16 CSAGGVLTLPENEQFF TGCAGCGCTGGGGGGGTTTTGACCCTCCCGGAGAATGAGCAGTTCTTC
TRBJ2-2 NA TRBD2 TRBV20-1 16 CSARFERGKSTGELFF TGCAGTGCTAGGTTCGAGCGGGGGAAATCCACCGGGGAGCTGTTTTTT
TRBJ2-1 NA TRBD2 TRBV6-4 17 CASRTLLGGLGSNEQFF TGTGCCAGCAGAACCCTCCTTGGGGGACTAGGTTCCAATGAGCAGTTCTTC
TRBJ2-6 NA NA TRBV2 19 CASSELALGFRAIPNVLTF TGTGCCAGCAGTGAGCTGGCGTTGGGTTTCAGAGCCATCCCGAACGTCCTGACTTTC
TRBJ2-1 NA NA TRBV6-5 16 CASSYSKLALNNEQFF TGTGCCAGCAGTTACTCGAAGTTGGCGCTCAACAATGAGCAGTTCTTC
TRBJ2-1 few TRBD2 TRBV11-3 14 CASSSSGSVYEQFF TGTGCCAGCAGCTCTAGCGGGAGTGTGTATGAGCAGTTCTTC
TRBJ2-5 NA TRBD1 TRBV2 14 CASSDDRVGETQYF TGTGCCAGCAGTGACGACAGGGTTGGAGAGACCCAGTACTTC
TRBJ2-1 NA NA TRBV18 13 CASSPLGGHEQFF TGTGCCAGCTCACCCCTGGGGGGCCATGAGCAGTTCTTC
TRBJ1-1 many NA TRBV5-1 15 CASSLSWGKNTEAFF TGCGCCAGCAGCTTGTCTTGGGGGAAGAACACTGAAGCTTTCTTT
TRBJ2-1 NA NA TRBV6-1 12 CASTSTYNEQFF TGTGCCAGCACCTCCACATACAATGAGCAGTTCTTC
TRBJ2-2 NA TRBD2 TRBV4-1 18 CASSQETSGSLNTGELFF TGCGCCAGCAGCCAAGAGACTAGCGGGAGCCTGAACACCGGGGAGCTGTTTTTT
TRBJ2-1 many NA TRBV20-1 15 CSARDYYNVRYEQFF TGCAGTGCTAGAGATTACTATAACGTTAGGTATGAGCAGTTCTTC
TRBJ1-5 many TRBD1 TRBV12-3/TRBV12-4 13 CASRTGSHQPQHF TGTGCCAGCAGGACAGGGTCCCATCAGCCCCAGCATTTT
TRBJ2-2 once TRBD1 TRBV7-7 17 CASSPRTGGVNTGELFF TGTGCCAGCAGCCCGAGGACAGGGGGCGTTAACACCGGGGAGCTGTTTTTT
TRBJ2-5 many TRBD2 TRBV29-1 13 CSVPGLPQETQYF TGCAGCGTCCCGGGACTACCACAAGAGACCCAGTACTTC
TRBJ2-3 NA TRBD2 TRBV20-1 15 CSGKGLAGHTDTQYF TGCAGTGGGAAGGGACTAGCGGGACACACAGATACGCAGTATTTT
TRBJ2-6 NA NA TRBV5-1 15 CASKDSNSGANVLTF TGCGCCAGCAAAGACAGTAACTCTGGGGCCAACGTCCTGACTTTC
TRBJ2-3 many NA TRBV14 13 CASSQGQTDTQYF TGTGCCAGCAGCCAAGGCCAGACAGATACGCAGTATTTT
TRBJ2-1 NA TRBD2 TRBV2 15 CASSRTSGTQGEQFF TGTGCCAGCAGCAGGACTAGCGGGACACAGGGTGAGCAGTTCTTC
TRBJ1-6 few NA TRBV7-2 13 CASSLWTNSPLHF TGTGCCAGCAGCTTATGGACCAATTCACCCCTCCACTTT
TRBJ2-7 few NA TRBV12-3/TRBV12-4 13 CASTKDLLGEQYF TGTGCCAGCACCAAGGACCTCTTAGGCGAGCAGTACTTC
TRBJ2-1 few TRBD1 TRBV3-1 16 CASSQDRDRGNNEQFF TGTGCCAGCAGCCAAGATAGGGACAGGGGGAACAATGAGCAGTTCTTC